These T cell receptor beta chains were read from a single sample in a study of T cell responses to AZD1222 COVID-19 vaccine. Repertoires were generated with immunoSEQ multiplex PCR, while TCRdb's copy carries only in-frame clones and drops some. The sample contains about 92,000 clones, around 87% of which appear only once. The sample was peripheral blood, taken on day 0 of AZD1222 vaccination. The receptors here all came from an adult in good health. CDR3s include the opening cysteine and the closing phenylalanine or tryptophan. The order of the fields is clone size, D gene, J gene, CDR3 length, V gene, CDR3 DNA, CDR3 protein. D genes are given only for firm matches. The size field is filled for only some rows; it gives once, few, many or a size class.

clone_size: once
d_call: .
j_call: TRBJ1-2
cdr3_length: 13
v_call: TRBV27
cdr3_nt: TGTGCCAGCAGTTTATCAGGGGACTATGGCTACACCTTC
cdr3_aa: CASSLSGDYGYTF

clone_size: .
d_call: TRBD1
j_call: TRBJ2-5
cdr3_length: 15
v_call: TRBV10-3
cdr3_nt: TGTGCCATCAGCATACCAGGGACAGGGTTTGAGACCCAGTACTTC
cdr3_aa: CAISIPGTGFETQYF

clone_size: .
d_call: .
j_call: TRBJ2-5
cdr3_length: 12
v_call: TRBV3-1/TRBV3-2
cdr3_nt: TGTGCCAGCAGCCACCCAAAGGAGACCCAGTACTTC
cdr3_aa: CASSHPKETQYF

clone_size: .
d_call: .
j_call: TRBJ1-1
cdr3_length: 13
v_call: TRBV28
cdr3_nt: TGTGCCAGCAGTTTAATCGGGACTAATGAAGCTTTCTTT
cdr3_aa: CASSLIGTNEAFF

clone_size: .
d_call: .
j_call: TRBJ2-7
cdr3_length: 12
v_call: TRBV6-6
cdr3_nt: TGTGCCAGCAGGACGCGCAGCTACGAGCAGTACTTC
cdr3_aa: CASRTRSYEQYF

clone_size: .
d_call: .
j_call: TRBJ1-1
cdr3_length: 13
v_call: TRBV2
cdr3_nt: TGTGCCAGCAGTGATCTAGGGTTGGGTGAAGCTTTCTTT
cdr3_aa: CASSDLGLGEAFF

clone_size: .
d_call: .
j_call: TRBJ2-1
cdr3_length: 17
v_call: TRBV21-1
cdr3_nt: TGTGCCAGCAGCTTTTTCTGGCGGGAGCGGGTGGTCAATGAGCAGTTCTTC
cdr3_aa: CASSFFWRERVVNEQFF

clone_size: .
d_call: .
j_call: TRBJ2-7
cdr3_length: 14
v_call: TRBV19
cdr3_nt: TGTGCCAGTAGTAGAGGGAGAGGGATTTACGAGCAGTACTTC
cdr3_aa: CASSRGRGIYEQYF

clone_size: .
d_call: TRBD2
j_call: TRBJ2-7
cdr3_length: 14
v_call: TRBV7-8
cdr3_nt: TGTGCCAGCAGCCCCACCGGGAGGCAATACGAGCAGTACTTC
cdr3_aa: CASSPTGRQYEQYF

clone_size: .
d_call: TRBD2
j_call: TRBJ2-2
cdr3_length: 17
v_call: TRBV7-3
cdr3_nt: TGTGCCAGCAGCTTAACGCGTGATAGCGGGAGCTCCGGGGAGCTGTTTTTT
cdr3_aa: CASSLTRDSGSSGELFF

clone_size: .
d_call: .
j_call: TRBJ2-5
cdr3_length: 13
v_call: TRBV25-1
cdr3_nt: TGTGCCAGCAGTGATCCTCGGGTGGAGACCCAGTACTTC
cdr3_aa: CASSDPRVETQYF

clone_size: once
d_call: .
j_call: TRBJ2-5
cdr3_length: 15
v_call: TRBV28
cdr3_nt: TGTGCCAGCAGTTTATTTTCTCAGGGGTACGAGACCCAGTACTTC
cdr3_aa: CASSLFSQGYETQYF

clone_size: .
d_call: .
j_call: TRBJ2-5
cdr3_length: 13
v_call: TRBV14
cdr3_nt: TGTGCCAGCAGCCAAGATCAAACGGTAACCCAGTACTTC
cdr3_aa: CASSQDQTVTQYF

clone_size: .
d_call: .
j_call: TRBJ2-7
cdr3_length: 16
v_call: TRBV28
cdr3_nt: TGTGCCAGCAGTTTACCCCTTGGCGGGGGCGGGTACGAGCAGTACTTC
cdr3_aa: CASSLPLGGGGYEQYF

clone_size: .
d_call: .
j_call: TRBJ1-1
cdr3_length: 14
v_call: TRBV28
cdr3_nt: TGTGCCAGCAGCTCGGACAGACTACCAAGGGAAGCTTTCTTT
cdr3_aa: CASSSDRLPREAFF

clone_size: .
d_call: TRBD1
j_call: TRBJ2-7
cdr3_length: 13
v_call: TRBV3-1/TRBV3-2
cdr3_nt: TGTGCCAGCAGCCCCGGACAGGGCTACGAGCAGTACTTC
cdr3_aa: CASSPGQGYEQYF

clone_size: .
d_call: .
j_call: TRBJ2-5
cdr3_length: 15
v_call: TRBV24-1
cdr3_nt: TGTGCCACCAGTGATTTACGGGACTACCAAGAGACCCAGTACTTC
cdr3_aa: CATSDLRDYQETQYF

clone_size: .
d_call: .
j_call: TRBJ1-4
cdr3_length: 15
v_call: TRBV5-1
cdr3_nt: TGCGCCAGCAGCTTAAGAGGAGCCGATACTGAAAAACTGTTTTTT
cdr3_aa: CASSLRGADTEKLFF

clone_size: .
d_call: TRBD1
j_call: TRBJ1-5
cdr3_length: 16
v_call: TRBV28
cdr3_nt: TGTGCCAGCAGTTTATCTGGGACAGGAGGCAATCAGCCCCAGCATTTT
cdr3_aa: CASSLSGTGGNQPQHF

clone_size: .
d_call: .
j_call: TRBJ2-5
cdr3_length: 13
v_call: TRBV7-6
cdr3_nt: TGTGCCAGCAGCTTAGCTCCCGCTCGAACCCAGTACTTC
cdr3_aa: CASSLAPARTQYF

clone_size: .
d_call: .
j_call: TRBJ1-1
cdr3_length: 14
v_call: TRBV18
cdr3_nt: TGTGCCAGCTCACCAAGTCCTGCTAACACTGAAGCTTTCTTT
cdr3_aa: CASSPSPANTEAFF

clone_size: .
d_call: TRBD2
j_call: TRBJ2-1
cdr3_length: 15
v_call: TRBV5-1
cdr3_nt: TGCGCCAGCTCAATCTCCGGGACTAGCGCCAATGAGCAGTTCTTC
cdr3_aa: CASSISGTSANEQFF

clone_size: .
d_call: TRBD1
j_call: TRBJ1-2
cdr3_length: 16
v_call: TRBV13
cdr3_nt: TGTGCCAGCAGCTGGACCGGGACAGGGGGCTTCTATGGCTACACCTTC
cdr3_aa: CASSWTGTGGFYGYTF

clone_size: .
d_call: TRBD1
j_call: TRBJ1-5
cdr3_length: 14
v_call: TRBV30
cdr3_nt: TGTGCCTGGAGGGGGGACAGCCTAAATCAGCCCCAGCATTTT
cdr3_aa: CAWRGDSLNQPQHF

clone_size: .
d_call: .
j_call: TRBJ1-2
cdr3_length: 14
v_call: TRBV29-1
cdr3_nt: TGCAGCGTTGACGGACAGTTCGCTAACTATGGCTACACCTTC
cdr3_aa: CSVDGQFANYGYTF

clone_size: .
d_call: TRBD2
j_call: TRBJ2-2
cdr3_length: 17
v_call: TRBV4-2
cdr3_nt: TGTGCCAGCAGCCAAGCCGGGACTAGCGACTACACCGGGGAGCTGTTTTTT
cdr3_aa: CASSQAGTSDYTGELFF

clone_size: .
d_call: .
j_call: TRBJ1-6
cdr3_length: 16
v_call: TRBV7-2
cdr3_nt: TGTGCCAGCAGCTTAGCAGGTCGACAGGCGGATTCACCCCTCCACTTT
cdr3_aa: CASSLAGRQADSPLHF